This TCR beta chain was documented in a study of identical twins. Germline lookup yields CDR1 SGHRS and CDR2 YFSETQ. The CDR3 contains 14 residues. The V end lost 2 bases, the J end lost 3 bases, and 12 bases lay between the germline ends. This clonotype was recorded many times. A universal primer site was created by template switching, with the cDNA bearing unique molecular identifiers. Each CDR3 protein gets one entry after TCRdb re-called the 5' RACE reads with MiXCR. The sample holds a few hundred thousand distinct CDR3 sequences, around 18% seen once. Input material: naive T cells sorted from blood. This chain uses TRBV5-1 with TRBJ2-7, with D tentatively TRBD2 (6 bases). The source of this sequence is a man in his forties or fifties in good health. The CDR3 nucleotides read TGCGCCAGCAGCTTTCGGGGCGGGAACTACGAGCAGTACTTC. It codes for CASSFRGGNYEQYF.